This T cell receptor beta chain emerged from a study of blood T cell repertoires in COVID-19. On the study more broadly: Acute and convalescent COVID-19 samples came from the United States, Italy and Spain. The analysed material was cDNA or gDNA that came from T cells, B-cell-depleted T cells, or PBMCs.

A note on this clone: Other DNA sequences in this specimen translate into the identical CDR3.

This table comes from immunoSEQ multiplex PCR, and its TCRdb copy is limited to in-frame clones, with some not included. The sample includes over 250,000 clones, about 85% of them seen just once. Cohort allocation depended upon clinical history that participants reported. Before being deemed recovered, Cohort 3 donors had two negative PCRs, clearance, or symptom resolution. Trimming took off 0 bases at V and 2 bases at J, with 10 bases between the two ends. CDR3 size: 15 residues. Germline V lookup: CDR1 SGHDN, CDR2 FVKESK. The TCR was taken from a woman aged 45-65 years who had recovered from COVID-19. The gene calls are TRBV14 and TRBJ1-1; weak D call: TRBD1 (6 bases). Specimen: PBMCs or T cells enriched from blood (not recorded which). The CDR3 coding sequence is TGTGCCAGCAGCCAAGACCTAGGGGGAAACACTGAAGCTTTCTTT. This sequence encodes CASSQDLGGNTEAFF.